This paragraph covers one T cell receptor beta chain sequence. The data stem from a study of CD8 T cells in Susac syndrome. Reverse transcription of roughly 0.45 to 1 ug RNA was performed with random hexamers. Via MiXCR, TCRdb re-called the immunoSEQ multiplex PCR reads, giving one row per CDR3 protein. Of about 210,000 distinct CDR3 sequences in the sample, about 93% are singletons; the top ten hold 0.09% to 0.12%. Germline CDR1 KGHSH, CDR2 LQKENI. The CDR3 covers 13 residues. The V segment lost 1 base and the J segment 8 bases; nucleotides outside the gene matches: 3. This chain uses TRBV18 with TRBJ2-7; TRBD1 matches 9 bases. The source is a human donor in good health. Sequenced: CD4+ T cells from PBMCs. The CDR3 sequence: CASSPRDRVKQYF. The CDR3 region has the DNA TGTGCCAGCTCACCACGGGACAGGGTAAAGCAGTACTTC.